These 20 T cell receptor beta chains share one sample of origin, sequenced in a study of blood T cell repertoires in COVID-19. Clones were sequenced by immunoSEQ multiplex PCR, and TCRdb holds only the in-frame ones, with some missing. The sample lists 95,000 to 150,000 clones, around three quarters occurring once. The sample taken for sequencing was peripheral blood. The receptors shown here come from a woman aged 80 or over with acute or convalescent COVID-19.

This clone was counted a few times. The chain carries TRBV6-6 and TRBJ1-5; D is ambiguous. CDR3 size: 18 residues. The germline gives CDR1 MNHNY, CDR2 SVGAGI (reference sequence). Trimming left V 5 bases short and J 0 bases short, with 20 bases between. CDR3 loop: CASSRNRRSRNSNQPQHF. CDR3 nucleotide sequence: TGTGCCAGCAGTCGAAACCGGCGGAGTAGGAATAGCAATCAGCCCCAGCATTTT.

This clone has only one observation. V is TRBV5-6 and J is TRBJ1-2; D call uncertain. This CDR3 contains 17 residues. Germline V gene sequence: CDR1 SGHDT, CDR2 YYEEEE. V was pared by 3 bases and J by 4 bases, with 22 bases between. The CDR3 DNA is TGTGCCAGCAGCTCCTTAGGAGGAGGGCAGCTGGTCTATGGCTACACCTTC. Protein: CASSSLGGGQLVYGYTF.

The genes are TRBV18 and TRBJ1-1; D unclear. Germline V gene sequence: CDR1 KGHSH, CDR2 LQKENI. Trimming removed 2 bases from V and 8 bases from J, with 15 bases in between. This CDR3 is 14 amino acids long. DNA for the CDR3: TGTGCCAGCTCACCAGGGGAGACGGGAAAAGAAGCTTTCTTT. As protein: CASSPGETGKEAFF. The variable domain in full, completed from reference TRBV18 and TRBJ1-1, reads NAGVMQNPRHLVRRRGQEARLRCSPMKGHSHVYWYRQLPEEGLKFMVYLQKENIIDESGMPKERFSAEFPKEGPSILRIQQVVRGDSAAYFCASSPGETGKEAFFGQGTRLTVV.

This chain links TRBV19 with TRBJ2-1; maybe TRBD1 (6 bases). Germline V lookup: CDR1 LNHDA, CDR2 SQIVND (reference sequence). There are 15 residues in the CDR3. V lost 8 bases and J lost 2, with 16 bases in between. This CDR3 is CASSIQGWTYNEQFF. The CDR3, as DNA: TGTGCCAGTTCCATACAGGGTTGGACCTACAATGAGCAGTTCTTC.

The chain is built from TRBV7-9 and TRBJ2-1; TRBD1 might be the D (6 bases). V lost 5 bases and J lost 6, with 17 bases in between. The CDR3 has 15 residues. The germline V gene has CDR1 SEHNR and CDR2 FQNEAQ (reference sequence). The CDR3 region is CASSPPYRGGNEQFF. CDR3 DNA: TGTGCCAGCAGCCCCCCATATCGAGGGGGCAATGAGCAGTTCTTC.

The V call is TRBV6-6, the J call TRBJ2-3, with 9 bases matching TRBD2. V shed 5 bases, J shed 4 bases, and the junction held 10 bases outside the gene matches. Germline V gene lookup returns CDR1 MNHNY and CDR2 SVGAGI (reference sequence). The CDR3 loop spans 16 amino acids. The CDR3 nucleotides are TGTGCCAGCAGTCCCCGTAGTAGCGGGAGCCCAGATACGCAGTATTTT. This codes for CASSPRSSGSPDTQYF.

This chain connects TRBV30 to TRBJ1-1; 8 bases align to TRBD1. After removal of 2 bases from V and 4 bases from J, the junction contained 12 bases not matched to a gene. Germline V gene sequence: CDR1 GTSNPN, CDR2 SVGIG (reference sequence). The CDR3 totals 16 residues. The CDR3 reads CAWSSGTGRVGTEAFF. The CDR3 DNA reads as TGTGCCTGGAGTTCGGGGACAGGTCGAGTCGGCACTGAAGCTTTCTTT.

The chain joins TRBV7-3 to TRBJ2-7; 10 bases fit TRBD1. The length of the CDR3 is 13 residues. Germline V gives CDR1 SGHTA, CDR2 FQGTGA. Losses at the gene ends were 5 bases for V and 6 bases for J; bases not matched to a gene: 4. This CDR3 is CASSTGQGSEQYF. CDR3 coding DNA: TGTGCCAGCAGCACGGGACAGGGGAGCGAGCAGTACTTC.

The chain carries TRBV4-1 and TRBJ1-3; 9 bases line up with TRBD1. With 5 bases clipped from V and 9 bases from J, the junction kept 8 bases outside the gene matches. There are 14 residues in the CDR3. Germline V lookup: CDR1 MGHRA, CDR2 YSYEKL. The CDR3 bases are TGCGCCAGCAGCGCTACAGGGGGCAGGGGCACCATATATTTT. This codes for CASSATGGRGTIYF.

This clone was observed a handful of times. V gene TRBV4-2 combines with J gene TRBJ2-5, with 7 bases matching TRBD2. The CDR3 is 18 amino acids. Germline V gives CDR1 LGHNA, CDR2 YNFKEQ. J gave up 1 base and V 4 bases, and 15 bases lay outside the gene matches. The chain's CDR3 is CASSPRFGASGAQETQYF. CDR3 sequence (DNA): TGTGCCAGCAGCCCGAGATTCGGGGCTAGCGGAGCCCAAGAGACCCAGTACTTC.

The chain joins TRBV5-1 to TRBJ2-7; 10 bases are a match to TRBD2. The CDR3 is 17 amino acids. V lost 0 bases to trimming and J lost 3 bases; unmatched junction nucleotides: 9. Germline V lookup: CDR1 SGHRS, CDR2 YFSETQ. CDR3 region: CASSLGASGSFGYEQYF. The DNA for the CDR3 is TGCGCCAGCAGCTTGGGCGCTAGCGGGAGTTTTGGCTACGAGCAGTACTTC.

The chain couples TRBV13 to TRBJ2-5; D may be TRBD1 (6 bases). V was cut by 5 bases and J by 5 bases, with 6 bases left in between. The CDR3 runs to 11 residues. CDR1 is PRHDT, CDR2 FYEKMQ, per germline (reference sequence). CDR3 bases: TGTGCCAGCAGCCAGGGGGAGACCCAGTACTTC. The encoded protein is CASSQGETQYF.

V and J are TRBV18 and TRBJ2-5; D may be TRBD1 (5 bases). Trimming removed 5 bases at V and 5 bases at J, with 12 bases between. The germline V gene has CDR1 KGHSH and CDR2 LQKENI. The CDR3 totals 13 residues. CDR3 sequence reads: CASSGSSGETQYF. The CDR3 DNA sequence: TGTGCCAGCTCAGGGTCCTCAGGGGAGACCCAGTACTTC.

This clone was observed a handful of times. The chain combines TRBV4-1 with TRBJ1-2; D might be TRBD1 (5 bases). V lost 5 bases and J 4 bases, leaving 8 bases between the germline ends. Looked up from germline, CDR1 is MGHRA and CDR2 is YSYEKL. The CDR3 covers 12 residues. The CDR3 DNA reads TGCGCCAGCAGCGGGCAGGGCTATGGCTACACCTTC. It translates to CASSGQGYGYTF.

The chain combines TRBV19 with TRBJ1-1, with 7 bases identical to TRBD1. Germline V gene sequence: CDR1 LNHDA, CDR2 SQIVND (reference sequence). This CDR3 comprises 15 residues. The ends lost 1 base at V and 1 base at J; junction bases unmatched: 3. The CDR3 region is CASSIGAGGNTEAFF. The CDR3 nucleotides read TGTGCCAGTAGTATAGGGGCAGGGGGGAACACTGAAGCTTTCTTT.

CDR3 loop: CASRLVSPGELFF. CDR3 bases: TGTGCCAGCAGACTAGTTTCACCCGGGGAGCTGTTTTTT. This chain uses TRBV2 with TRBJ2-2; a possible D gene is TRBD2 (5 bases). V was pared by 6 bases and J by 6 bases, with 11 bases between. Germline V gene sequence: CDR1 SNHLY, CDR2 FYNNEI. This CDR3 region has 13 residues.

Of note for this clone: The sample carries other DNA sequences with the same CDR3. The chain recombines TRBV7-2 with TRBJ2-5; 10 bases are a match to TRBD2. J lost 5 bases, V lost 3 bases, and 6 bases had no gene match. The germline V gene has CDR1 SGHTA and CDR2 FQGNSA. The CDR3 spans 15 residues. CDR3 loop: CASSFQRGGGETQYF. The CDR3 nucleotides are TGTGCCAGCAGCTTCCAGCGGGGGGGCGGGGAGACCCAGTACTTC.

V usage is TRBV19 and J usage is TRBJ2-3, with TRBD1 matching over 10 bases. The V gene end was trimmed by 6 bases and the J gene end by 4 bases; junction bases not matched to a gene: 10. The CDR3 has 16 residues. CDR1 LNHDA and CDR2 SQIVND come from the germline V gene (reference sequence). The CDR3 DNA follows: TGTGCCAGTAGCAGCACCGGGACAGGGGTGGCAGATACGCAGTATTTT. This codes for CASSSTGTGVADTQYF. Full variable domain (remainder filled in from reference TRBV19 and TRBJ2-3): DGGITQSPKYLFRKEGQNVTLSCEQNLNHDAMYWYRQDPGQGLRLIYYSQIVNDFQKGDIAEGYSVSREKKESFPLTVTSAQKNPTAFYLCASSSTGTGVADTQYFGPGTRLTVL.

This chain's CDR3 is CASSFSSAGVYEQYF. CDR3 in DNA: TGTGCCAGCAGTTTTTCTTCAGCGGGAGTTTACGAGCAGTACTTC. The rearrangement links TRBV27 to TRBJ2-7, with TRBD2 matching over 8 bases. The CDR3 covers 15 residues. J was trimmed by 4 bases and V by 3 bases; bases with no gene match: 8. Germline-derived CDR1 and CDR2 are MNHEY and SMNVEV (reference sequence).

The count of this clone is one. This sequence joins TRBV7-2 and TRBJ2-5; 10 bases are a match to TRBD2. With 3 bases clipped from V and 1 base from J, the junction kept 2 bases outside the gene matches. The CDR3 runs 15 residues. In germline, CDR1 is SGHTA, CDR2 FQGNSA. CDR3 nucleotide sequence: TGTGCCAGCAGCTTCCAGCGGGGGGGCCAAGAGACCCAGTACTTC. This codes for CASSFQRGGQETQYF.